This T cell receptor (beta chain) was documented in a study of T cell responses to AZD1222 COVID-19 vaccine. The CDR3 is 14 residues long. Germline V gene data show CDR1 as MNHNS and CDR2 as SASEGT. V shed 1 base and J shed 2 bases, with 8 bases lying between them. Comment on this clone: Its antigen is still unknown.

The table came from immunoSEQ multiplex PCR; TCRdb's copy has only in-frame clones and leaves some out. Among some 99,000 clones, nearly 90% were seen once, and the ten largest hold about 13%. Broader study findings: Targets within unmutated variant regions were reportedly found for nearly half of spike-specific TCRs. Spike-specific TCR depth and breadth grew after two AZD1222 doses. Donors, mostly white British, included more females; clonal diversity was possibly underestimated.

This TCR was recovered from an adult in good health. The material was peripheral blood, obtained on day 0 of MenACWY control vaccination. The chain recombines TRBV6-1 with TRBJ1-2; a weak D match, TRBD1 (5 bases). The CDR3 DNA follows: TGTGCCAGCAGTGAAGTGAGACAGAACTATGGCTACACCTTC. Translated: CASSEVRQNYGYTF.